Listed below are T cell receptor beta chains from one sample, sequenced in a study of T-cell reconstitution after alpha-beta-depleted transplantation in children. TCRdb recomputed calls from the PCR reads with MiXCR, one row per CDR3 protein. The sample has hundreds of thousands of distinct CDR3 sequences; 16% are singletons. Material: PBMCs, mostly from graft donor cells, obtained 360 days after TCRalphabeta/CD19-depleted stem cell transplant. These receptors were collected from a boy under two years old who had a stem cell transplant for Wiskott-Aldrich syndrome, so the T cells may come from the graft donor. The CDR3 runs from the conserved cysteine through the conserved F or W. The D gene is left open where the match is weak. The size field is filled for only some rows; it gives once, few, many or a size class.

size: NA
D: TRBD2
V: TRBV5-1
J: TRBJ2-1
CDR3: CASNLRGGDQFF
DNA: TGCGCCAGCAATTTAAGGGGAGGGGATCAGTTCTTC

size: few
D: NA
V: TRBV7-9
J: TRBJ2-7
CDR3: CASSLATGAYEQYF
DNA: TGTGCCAGCAGCTTAGCGACAGGTGCCTACGAGCAGTACTTC

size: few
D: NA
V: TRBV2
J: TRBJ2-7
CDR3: CASHGLRGRAYEQYF
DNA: TGTGCCAGCCACGGTTTGAGGGGAAGGGCCTACGAGCAGTACTTC

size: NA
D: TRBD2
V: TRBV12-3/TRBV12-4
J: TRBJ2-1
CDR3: CASFFSGVGNEQFF
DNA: TGTGCCAGCTTCTTTAGCGGGGTGGGAAATGAGCAGTTCTTC

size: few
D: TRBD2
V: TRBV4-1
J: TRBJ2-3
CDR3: CASSQGAGGPGPTDTQYF
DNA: TGCGCCAGCAGCCAAGGAGCGGGAGGGCCAGGCCCCACAGATACGCAGTATTTT

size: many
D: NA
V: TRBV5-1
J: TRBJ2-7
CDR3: CASSLEGRSYEQYF
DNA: TGCGCCAGCAGCTTGGAAGGTAGATCCTACGAGCAGTACTTC

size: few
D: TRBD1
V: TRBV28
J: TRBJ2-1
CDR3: CASSLGATGDNEQFF
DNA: TGTGCCAGCAGTTTGGGCGCGACAGGGGACAATGAGCAGTTCTTC

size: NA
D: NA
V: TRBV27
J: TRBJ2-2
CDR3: CASSFSGLTGELFF
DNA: TGTGCCAGCAGTTTTTCTGGATTGACCGGGGAGCTGTTTTTT

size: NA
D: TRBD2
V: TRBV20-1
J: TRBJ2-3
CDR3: CSARGRLAGGNLHTDTQYF
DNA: TGCAGTGCTAGAGGGAGACTAGCGGGGGGAAACCTACACACAGATACGCAGTATTTT

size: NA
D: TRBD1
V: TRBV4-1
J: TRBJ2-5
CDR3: CASSPGQGVLRETQYF
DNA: TGCGCCAGCAGCCCTGGACAGGGGGTCCTCAGAGAGACCCAGTACTTC

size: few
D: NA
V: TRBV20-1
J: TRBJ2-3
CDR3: CSARRGRRTDTQYF
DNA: TGCAGTGCTAGAAGGGGGAGGCGCACAGATACGCAGTATTTT

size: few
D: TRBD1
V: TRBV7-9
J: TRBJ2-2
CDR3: CASSSGTGGISTGELFF
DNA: TGTGCCAGCAGCTCTGGGACAGGGGGCATTTCCACCGGGGAGCTGTTTTTT

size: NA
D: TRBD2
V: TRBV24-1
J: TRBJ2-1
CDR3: CATSTSGRTSSYNEQFF
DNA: TGTGCCACCAGTACTAGCGGGAGGACCAGCTCCTACAATGAGCAGTTCTTC

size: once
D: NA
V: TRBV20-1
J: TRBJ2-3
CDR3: CSARLHRGSTDTQYF
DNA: TGCAGTGCTAGACTTCATCGGGGGAGCACAGATACGCAGTATTTT

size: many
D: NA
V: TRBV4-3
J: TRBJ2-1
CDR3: CASSQALGNEQFF
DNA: TGCGCCAGCAGCCAAGCCCTGGGAAATGAGCAGTTCTTC

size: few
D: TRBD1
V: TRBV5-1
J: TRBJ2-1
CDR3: CASSRRGQVHEQFF
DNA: TGCGCCAGCAGCCGACGTGGACAGGTACATGAGCAGTTCTTC